This T cell receptor beta chain is drawn from a study of blood T cell repertoires in COVID-19. On the study more broadly: The study drew acute and convalescent COVID-19 samples from the United States, Italy and Spain.

Method: immunoSEQ multiplex PCR; TCRdb's copy keeps in-frame clones and lacks some. The repertoire holds 200,000 to 250,000 clones, with 84% as singletons. This CDR3 comprises 13 residues. Trimming took 5 bases from V and 7 from J, leaving 14 bases between them. The sequence was obtained from a young man with active or convalescent COVID-19. The gene calls are TRBV12-3 or TRBV12-4 and TRBJ2-5, with D possibly being TRBD1 (5 bases). The sequencing input was peripheral blood. The DNA of the CDR3 is TGTGCCAGCAGTACCAGGGCTAGTCGGACCCAGTACTTC. Translating gives CASSTRASRTQYF.